A selection of T cell receptor beta chains follows, all from one sample in a study of graft-versus-host responses after intestinal transplantation. Clones were read by immunoSEQ multiplex PCR, and TCRdb kept only the in-frame ones, dropping some. The sample has 13,000 or so clones, around 70% seen once. Specimen: ileum tissue, collected 16 days after intestinal transplant. These receptors all stem from a human patient who received an intestinal transplant, so some T cells may come from the graft donor. CDR3s leave out the opening cysteine and the closing phenylalanine or tryptophan.

j_gene: TRBJ2-7
v_gene: TRBV5-1
CDR3aa: ASSRVTGLSSYEQY

j_gene: TRBJ2-3
v_gene: TRBV7-3
CDR3aa: ASSPRLRDTQY

j_gene: TRBJ1-6
v_gene: TRBV6-1
CDR3aa: ASSEFSPLRDSPLH

j_gene: TRBJ2-6
v_gene: TRBV25-1
CDR3aa: ASSARFSGANVLT

j_gene: TRBJ2-3
v_gene: TRBV6-4
CDR3aa: ASSVLAGGSNTQY

j_gene: TRBJ2-5
v_gene: TRBV4-1
CDR3aa: ASSPYRVQETQY

j_gene: TRBJ2-1
v_gene: TRBV6-5
CDR3aa: ASRAGPEQF

j_gene: TRBJ2-2
v_gene: TRBV28
CDR3aa: ASRTLILGPANTGELF

j_gene: TRBJ2-7
v_gene: TRBV5-1
CDR3aa: ASSLLVGSSYEQY

j_gene: TRBJ1-3
v_gene: TRBV5-4
CDR3aa: ASSLRDRGPGNTIY

j_gene: TRBJ2-7
v_gene: TRBV5-5
CDR3aa: ASSLAEGALY

j_gene: TRBJ2-5
v_gene: TRBV2
CDR3aa: ASSGTGTQETQY

j_gene: TRBJ2-3
v_gene: TRBV2
CDR3aa: ASSTTDRGRDTQY

j_gene: TRBJ1-5
v_gene: TRBV6-6
CDR3aa: ASSYPGQFGNQPQH

j_gene: TRBJ1-2
v_gene: TRBV30
CDR3aa: AWSVGTGGGYT

j_gene: TRBJ1-3
v_gene: TRBV6-5
CDR3aa: ASSYSTGSGNTIY

j_gene: NA
v_gene: TRBV5-1
CDR3aa: ASSLEAGPSYEQY

j_gene: TRBJ1-1
v_gene: TRBV27
CDR3aa: ASSLGGVFTEAF

j_gene: TRBJ1-3
v_gene: TRBV7-9
CDR3aa: ASSSRQSGNTIY

j_gene: TRBJ2-3
v_gene: TRBV4-1
CDR3aa: ASSQEQGGSGRFTDTQY

j_gene: TRBJ2-7
v_gene: TRBV18
CDR3aa: ASSLGLAGVSYEQY

j_gene: TRBJ1-4
v_gene: TRBV18
CDR3aa: ASSTGADEKLF

j_gene: TRBJ2-7
v_gene: TRBV5-1
CDR3aa: ASAPGGPGEQY

j_gene: TRBJ2-7
v_gene: TRBV7-2
CDR3aa: ASSLFPETGSYEQY

j_gene: TRBJ2-1
v_gene: TRBV4-1
CDR3aa: ASSQEIASGALSSYNEQF

j_gene: TRBJ2-2
v_gene: TRBV27
CDR3aa: ASSFIMGYSGSAGELF

j_gene: TRBJ1-2
v_gene: TRBV15
CDR3aa: ATSSGAGVYGYT

j_gene: TRBJ2-7
v_gene: TRBV7-6
CDR3aa: ASSLGPPGQGLVYEQY

j_gene: TRBJ1-1
v_gene: TRBV4-1
CDR3aa: ASSQGKGGRNTEAF

j_gene: TRBJ2-7
v_gene: TRBV5-1
CDR3aa: ASSLDGGYEQY

j_gene: TRBJ2-7
v_gene: TRBV7-8
CDR3aa: ASSLAAGVPSYEQY

j_gene: TRBJ1-1
v_gene: TRBV7-9
CDR3aa: ASSLGGDVTF

j_gene: TRBJ2-5
v_gene: TRBV30
CDR3aa: AWSEMGEEATQY

j_gene: TRBJ1-1
v_gene: TRBV18
CDR3aa: ASSPVRVLDTEAF

j_gene: TRBJ1-1
v_gene: TRBV5-1
CDR3aa: ASSFFYGGLSEAF

j_gene: TRBJ2-3
v_gene: TRBV4-2
CDR3aa: ASSQERGQFPDTQY

j_gene: TRBJ2-7
v_gene: TRBV28
CDR3aa: ASSFRLTSGSYEQY

j_gene: TRBJ2-5
v_gene: TRBV6-6
CDR3aa: ASMLTGAQETQY

j_gene: TRBJ2-3
v_gene: TRBV5-6
CDR3aa: ASSLVGFGLAGADTQY

j_gene: TRBJ2-2
v_gene: TRBV5-1
CDR3aa: ASSPGTGGPGELF

j_gene: TRBJ2-4
v_gene: TRBV4-3
CDR3aa: ASSQDRGGEAKNIQY

j_gene: TRBJ2-2
v_gene: TRBV7-9
CDR3aa: ASSTLPGYRDRTTGELF

j_gene: TRBJ2-3
v_gene: TRBV2
CDR3aa: ARGLATSTDTQY

j_gene: TRBJ2-7
v_gene: TRBV19
CDR3aa: ASCPGEAYEQY

j_gene: TRBJ1-3
v_gene: TRBV28
CDR3aa: ASSPNRVSGNTIY

j_gene: TRBJ2-1
v_gene: TRBV18
CDR3aa: ASSPGLAGYNEQF